This T cell receptor beta chain was captured in a study of cytomegalovirus exposure and HLA in healthy donors. Broader study findings: HLA alleles showed associations with some 17,000 TCR beta sequences in a later analysis, at a 0.05 false discovery rate. Confirmation was obtained in vitro that three CMV-associated chains are specific for CMV antigens.

60 Vbeta and 13 Jbeta primers were used in PCR. Produced via immunoSEQ multiplex PCR; TCRdb's table is partial and in-frame only. This sample yields about 180,000 clones, of which more than 70% are seen a single time; less than 1.5% belongs to the top ten. For this clone: Its matching antigen is unknown.

Germline CDR1 is SGHRS and CDR2 is YFSETQ. The V and J ends lost 0 bases and 4 bases respectively, with 18 bases between them. This CDR3 spans 17 amino acids. Source material: PBMCs. The sequence derives from a girl aged 10 to 17 in good health and CMV-seropositive. The chain has TRBV5-1 and TRBJ2-3; D might be TRBD1 (5 bases). The CDR3, as DNA: TGCGCCAGCAGCTTGGGAAGGGTTATAGGGGTGGCAGATACGCAGTATTTT. It translates to CASSLGRVIGVADTQYF.